Below, 30 T cell receptor beta chains from the same sample are listed, as sequenced in a study of blood T cell repertoires in COVID-19 (dated by TCRdb to about 2020). Receptor libraries were prepared by the immunoSEQ multiplex PCR assay. The table comes from immuneACCESS by way of TCRdb, which keeps in-frame sequences with V and J called. Part of the clones is missing from these tables; in studies checked, under half for an unresolved V gene and the rest for unknown reasons. Across this sample there are around 370,000 clones, with 75% to 90% seen only once. The top ten hold about 6% of the sample. The specimen was peripheral blood. The receptor set was obtained from a woman aged 50 to 60 with COVID-19, enrolled during active disease.

The rearrangement links TRBV7-9 to TRBJ2-7, with TRBD2 identical over 9 bases. CDR1 is SEHNR, CDR2 FQNEAQ, per germline (reference sequence). Trimming took 2 bases from V and 6 from J; bases not matched to a gene: 5. CDR3 length: 14 amino acids. The CDR3 spells CASSLQGLAGEQYF. The CDR3 coding sequence is TGTGCCAGCAGCTTACAGGGACTAGCAGGCGAGCAGTACTTC.

The sample holds a few counts of this clone. The chain combines TRBV19 with TRBJ1-6, with D unresolved. This CDR3 has 14 residues. V was trimmed by 7 bases and J by 6 bases, leaving 13 bases between them. Germline CDR1 LNHDA, CDR2 SQIVND (reference sequence). CDR3 sequence (DNA): TGTGCCAGTAATGCTGACGGAGCTAATTCACCCCTCCACTTT. Protein: CASNADGANSPLHF.

The chain has TRBV5-1 and TRBJ2-1; TRBD1 matches 9 bases. This CDR3 contains 16 residues. The germline gives CDR1 SGHRS, CDR2 YFSETQ. V trimming: 2 bases; J trimming: 7 bases; junction bases outside the gene matches: 10. In nucleotides, the CDR3 is TGCGCCAGCAGCTTAGGTCCGACAGGGGGGCTTAATGAGCAGTTCTTC. It specifies CASSLGPTGGLNEQFF.

The chain links TRBV11-2 to TRBJ1-2, with D possibly matching TRBD1 (6 bases). CDR1 and CDR2 from the germline V gene are SGHAT and FQNNGV. V was shortened by 4 bases and J by 4 bases, with 13 bases between the two germline ends. The CDR3 contains 14 residues. For the CDR3, the DNA is TGTGCCAGCAGCTCAGGGGCCCATAGCTATGGCTACACCTTC. Protein product: CASSSGAHSYGYTF.

The chain is built from TRBV14 and TRBJ2-5; perhaps TRBD1 as D (5 bases). The CDR3 length is 16 residues. V was trimmed by 0 bases and J by 4 bases, leaving 15 bases between them. Germline-derived CDR1 and CDR2 are SGHDN and FVKESK. CDR3 nucleotides: TGTGCCAGCAGCCAAGAGACCGACAGTACGATAGAGACCCAGTACTTC. Translated, it gives CASSQETDSTIETQYF.

This clone has a handful of counts. The J gene is TRBJ1-1, the V gene TRBV9, with TRBD1 identical over 7 bases. This CDR3 region has 14 residues. The junction had 7 bases not matched to a gene; V was cut back by 3 bases and J by 5 bases. Germline lookup yields CDR1 SGDLS and CDR2 YYNGEE. The CDR3 nucleotides read TGTGCCAGCAGCGCCCAGGGGGGAGTGACTGAAGCTTTCTTT. Residues: CASSAQGGVTEAFF.

The rearrangement joins TRBV5-5 to TRBJ2-2; D remains ambiguous. The CDR3 runs 13 residues. Germline V gives CDR1 SGHKS, CDR2 YYEKEE (reference sequence). V lost 3 bases and J lost 4, with 7 bases in between. For the CDR3, the DNA is TGTGCCAGCAGCTCCTGGCTCACCGGGGAGCTGTTTTTT. The encoded protein is CASSSWLTGELFF.

The rearrangement uses TRBV19 and TRBJ1-1; a weak D match, TRBD1 (5 bases). V was cut by 7 bases and J by 1 base, with 13 bases left in between. The germline CDR1 and CDR2 sequences are LNHDA and SQIVND (reference sequence). The length of the CDR3 is 14 residues. The CDR3 DNA sequence: TGTGCCAGTAACGAAAGGGGTGGGAACACTGAAGCTTTCTTT. It yields the protein CASNERGGNTEAFF.

The chain uses TRBV7-8 and TRBJ1-5; no firm D call. This CDR3 comprises 16 residues. Trimming took 4 bases from V and 0 from J, leaving 13 bases between them. Germline V gene data show CDR1 as SGHVS and CDR2 as FQNEAQ. The CDR3 DNA reads as TGTGCCAGCAGCTCACGTGGCGGAGGTAGCAATCAGCCCCAGCATTTT. It is translated as CASSSRGGGSNQPQHF.

This chain connects TRBV20-1 to TRBJ1-2, with 9 bases that match TRBD1. The length of the CDR3 is 11 residues. Trimming cost V 6 bases and J 8 bases; bases outside gene matches: 4. Germline CDR1 and CDR2: DFQATT and SNEGSKA (reference sequence). For the CDR3, the DNA is TGCAGTGCCAACAGGGGGCAAGGCTACACCTTC. This sequence encodes CSANRGQGYTF.

The J gene is TRBJ2-1, the V gene TRBV6-1; 12 bases are shared with TRBD2. This CDR3 spans 16 amino acids. V lost 4 bases, J lost 4 bases, and 5 bases stayed unmatched. Germline CDR1 is MNHNS and CDR2 is SASEGT. CDR3 in DNA: TGTGCCAGCAGTGCCGTTCTAGCGGGAGGGTACAATGAGCAGTTCTTC. It specifies CASSAVLAGGYNEQFF.

This clone has a single count. The chain uses TRBV24-1 and TRBJ2-7; tentatively, D is TRBD2 (7 bases). In germline, CDR1 is KGHDR, CDR2 SFDVKD. V lost 9 bases and J lost 6, with 20 bases in between. This CDR3 region has 14 residues. CDR3 in amino acids: CATQGSGGSGEQYF. CDR3 bases: TGTGCCACCCAGGGGTCTGGCGGGAGTGGCGAGCAGTACTTC.

The chain couples TRBV13 to TRBJ2-3, with 16 bases matching TRBD2. With 5 bases clipped from V and 2 bases from J, the junction kept 7 bases outside the gene matches. Germline loops: CDR1 PRHDT, CDR2 FYEKMQ (reference sequence). There are 18 residues in the CDR3. CDR3: CASSKGLAGGGNTDTQYF. The DNA for the CDR3 is TGTGCCAGCAGCAAGGGACTAGCGGGAGGGGGAAACACAGATACGCAGTATTTT.

The V call is TRBV6-5, the J call TRBJ2-7, with 9 bases aligning to TRBD1. Per the germline V gene, CDR1 is MNHEY and CDR2 is SVGAGI. Trimming cost V 6 bases and J 7 bases; bases outside gene matches: 7. The CDR3 spans 13 residues. CDR3 amino acids: CASSYRGLREQYF. As DNA, the CDR3 is TGTGCCAGCAGCTACAGGGGGCTTCGGGAGCAGTACTTC.

The rearrangement links TRBV5-5 to TRBJ2-1, with D tentatively TRBD1 (5 bases). CDR1 and CDR2 (germline): SGHKS, YYEKEE (reference sequence). The V end lost 4 bases, the J end lost 0 bases, and 14 bases lay between the germline ends. CDR3 length: 16 amino acids. The CDR3 region has the DNA TGTGCCAGCAGCACGAAGACAGCGACCTCCTACAATGAGCAGTTCTTC. Translation gives CASSTKTATSYNEQFF.

The sample holds a few counts of this clone. The chain couples TRBV5-6 to TRBJ2-7, with TRBD1 identical over 7 bases. This CDR3 comprises 13 residues. V shed 4 bases, J shed 3 bases, and the junction held 4 bases outside the gene matches. CDR1 and CDR2 from the germline V gene are SGHDT and YYEEEE. The CDR3, as DNA: TGTGCCAGCAGCGACAGGGTTCGCTACGAGCAGTACTTC. It codes for CASSDRVRYEQYF.

The J gene is TRBJ2-1, the V gene TRBV7-9; D is possibly TRBD2 (7 bases). The germline V and J ends were trimmed by 1 base and 4 bases, with 17 bases remaining between them. The CDR3 has 17 residues. Per germline, CDR1 SEHNR and CDR2 FQNEAQ (reference sequence). The CDR3 nucleotides read TGTGCCAGCAGCTTAGTCCCGGGTAGGGGGGGTTACAATGAGCAGTTCTTC. It specifies CASSLVPGRGGYNEQFF.

As DNA, the CDR3 is TGTGCCAGCAGCTTGAGACTTTTTGGCCCCCAGCATTTT. This encodes CASSLRLFGPQHF. The V and J genes are TRBV5-6 and TRBJ1-5; D gene ambiguous. There are 13 residues in the CDR3. V shed 1 base and J shed 10 bases, with 12 bases lying between them. Germline CDR1 and CDR2: SGHDT and YYEEEE.

This clone occurred once. V is TRBV12-5 and J is TRBJ2-1; 9 nucleotides align to TRBD1. After removal of 7 bases from V and 5 bases from J, the junction contained 6 bases not matched to a gene. Germline V gene data show CDR1 as LGHNT and CDR2 as FRNRAP. The CDR3 runs 14 residues. The CDR3 bases are TGTGCTAGTGCCCCGGGGACAGGGAACAATGAGCAGTTCTTC. This sequence encodes CASAPGTGNNEQFF.

The chain carries TRBV6-2 or TRBV6-3 and TRBJ2-1; tentative D call: TRBD2 (6 bases). Germline V gene data show CDR1 as MNHEY and CDR2 as SVGEGT. V was clipped by 0 bases and J by 2 bases, with 11 bases between them. CDR3 length equals 16 residues. The DNA of the CDR3 is TGTGCCAGCAGTTACTCGTCTAGCGCCCCCTACAATGAGCAGTTCTTC. Protein product: CASSYSSSAPYNEQFF.

CDR3 protein: CASSYSGQGVYEQYF. The CDR3 DNA sequence: TGTGCCAGCAGTTACTCTGGACAGGGTGTCTACGAGCAGTACTTC. V usage is TRBV6-5 and J usage is TRBJ2-7; 8 positions agree with TRBD1. This CDR3 is 15 amino acids long. Germline V gene lookup returns CDR1 MNHEY and CDR2 SVGAGI. V trimming: 0 bases; J trimming: 3 bases; junction bases outside the gene matches: 4.

This chain joins TRBV7-2 and TRBJ2-7, with 10 bases identical to TRBD1. With V trimmed by 5 bases and J by 4 bases, 8 bases remained unmatched. Germline V CDR1 and CDR2: SGHTA, FQGNSA. CDR3 length equals 15 residues. This CDR3 is CASSPRQGAFYEQYF. The CDR3 DNA sequence: TGTGCCAGCAGCCCACGACAGGGGGCATTTTACGAGCAGTACTTC.

The chain combines TRBV2 with TRBJ1-4; 8 positions match TRBD1. The CDR3 is 15 amino acids. With V trimmed by 6 bases and J by 8 bases, 11 bases remained unmatched. Germline V CDR1 and CDR2: SNHLY, FYNNEI. CDR3 nucleotide sequence: TGTGCCAGCAGAGTGACAGGGGCGGGAGGGGAAAAACTGTTTTTT. Residues: CASRVTGAGGEKLFF.

This chain links TRBV29-1 with TRBJ2-2; 9 bases fit TRBD1. The J segment lost 6 bases and the V segment lost 7 bases, leaving 9 bases of the junction unmatched. CDR3 length equals 14 residues. In germline, CDR1 is SQVTM, CDR2 ANQGSEA. The chain's CDR3 is CSARTGDRSGELFF. DNA for the CDR3: TGCAGCGCCCGGACAGGGGATCGGTCCGGGGAGCTGTTTTTT.

The V gene is TRBV14, the J gene TRBJ2-3, with D maybe TRBD2 (6 bases). Trimming shortened V by 5 bases and J by 10 bases, and 16 bases separated the two germline ends. This CDR3 has 13 residues. In germline, CDR1 is SGHDN, CDR2 FVKESK. In nucleotides, the CDR3 is TGTGCCAGCAGCTTCGGATCGGGGGATGCGCAGTATTTT. Protein sequence: CASSFGSGDAQYF.

This clone was detected only a few times. The rearrangement joins TRBV11-3 to TRBJ2-3; 8 bases are a match to TRBD1. V lost 3 bases and J lost 2; bases outside the gene matches: 7. The CDR3 runs to 16 residues. Germline V gene lookup returns CDR1 SGHNT and CDR2 YENEEA. CDR3 nucleotide sequence: TGTGCCAGCAGCTTTTCCTCGGACAGGGCCACAGATACGCAGTATTTT. This translates into CASSFSSDRATDTQYF.

V is TRBV19 and J is TRBJ2-7, with D possibly matching TRBD2 (5 bases). Deletions cut 7 bases from V and 1 base from J, with 14 bases between. Germline assignment: CDR1 LNHDA and CDR2 SQIVND (reference sequence). This CDR3 has 14 amino acids. CDR3 protein: CASNEGAYSYEQYF. CDR3 nucleotide sequence: TGTGCCAGTAATGAGGGCGCATATTCCTACGAGCAGTACTTC.

This clone was seen just once. The chain joins TRBV20-1 to TRBJ1-2; D call uncertain. The CDR3 contains 12 residues. Trimming cost V 6 bases and J 7 bases, with 15 bases left between them. Germline V CDR1 and CDR2: DFQATT, SNEGSKA (reference sequence). CDR3 residues: CSASRGIGGYTF. CDR3 sequence (DNA): TGCAGTGCCAGTCGGGGAATTGGTGGCTACACCTTC.

The chain carries TRBV27 and TRBJ2-1; 12 nucleotides align to TRBD2. The CDR3 consists of 15 residues. V lost 6 bases and J lost 3; bases outside the gene matches: 3. Germline-derived CDR1 and CDR2 are MNHEY and SMNVEV (reference sequence). The CDR3 loop is CASRRTSGVYNEQFF. CDR3 nucleotide sequence: TGTGCCAGCAGACGGACTAGCGGGGTCTACAATGAGCAGTTCTTC.

Here the CDR3 DNA reads TGTGCCAGCAGTTTAACGGGGAAAGTTAATTCACCCCTCCACTTT. Amino acids: CASSLTGKVNSPLHF. The gene calls are TRBV27 and TRBJ1-6; D call uncertain. Germline V gives CDR1 MNHEY, CDR2 SMNVEV (reference sequence). With 2 bases removed from V and 6 bases from J, the gap between germline ends came to 11 bases. The CDR3 totals 15 residues.